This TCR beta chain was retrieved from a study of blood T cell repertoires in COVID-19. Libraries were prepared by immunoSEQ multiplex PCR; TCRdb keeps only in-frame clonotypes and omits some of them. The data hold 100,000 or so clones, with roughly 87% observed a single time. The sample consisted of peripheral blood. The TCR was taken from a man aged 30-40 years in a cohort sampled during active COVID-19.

The DNA of the CDR3 is TGTGCCAGCAGTTACACGCCATACAGATATGGCTACACCTTC. This sequence encodes CASSYTPYRYGYTF. J is TRBJ1-2 and V is TRBV6-2 or TRBV6-3; D remains unclear. The length of the CDR3 is 14 residues. Germline V gene lookup returns CDR1 MNHEY and CDR2 SVGEGT. Trimming left V 2 bases short and J 5 bases short, with 12 bases between.